Following are 10 T cell receptor beta chains from one sample sequenced in a study of T cell repertoires in cytomegalovirus infection. These TCRs' antigens remain unknown. One entry per CDR3 protein results from TCRdb running MiXCR on the reads. Among some 46,000 distinct CDR3 sequences, around 21% were seen once, and the ten largest hold roughly 50%. The material was CD8+ T cells from cultured PBMCs, obtained from culture after CMV antigen stimulation. Every receptor here comes from a human donor in good health (CMV status not recorded). Some clones in this sample may be carry-over from other donors' samples.

The chain couples TRBV15 to TRBJ1-4; D is undetermined. Trimming took 4 bases from V and 0 from J, leaving 12 bases between them. CDR3 size: 16 residues. The germline V gene has CDR1 LNHNV and CDR2 YYDKDF (reference sequence). The CDR3 bases are TGTGCCACCAGCATTAGCAGTCATGCAACTAATGAAAAACTGTTTTTT. It is translated as CATSISSHATNEKLFF.

The table lists this clonotype with many counts. The rearrangement joins TRBV7-9 to TRBJ2-7, with D uncertain. In germline, CDR1 is SEHNR, CDR2 FQNEAQ (reference sequence). The CDR3 loop spans 11 amino acids. Trimming shortened V by 5 bases and J by 6 bases, and 8 bases separated the two germline ends. The CDR3 sequence: CASSIKSEQYF. The DNA for the CDR3 is TGTGCCAGCAGCATCAAGAGCGAGCAGTACTTC.

There are many counts of this clonotype. This chain links TRBV7-6 with TRBJ2-3; 8 bases agree with TRBD2. Germline lookup yields CDR1 SGHVS and CDR2 FNYEAQ. The CDR3 is 17 amino acids. The V gene end was trimmed by 5 bases and the J gene end by 5 bases; junction bases not matched to a gene: 15. CDR3 sequence: CASSPYWGGGMEDTQYF. CDR3 nucleotides: TGTGCCAGCAGCCCCTACTGGGGCGGGGGGATGGAAGATACGCAGTATTTT.

The genes are TRBV7-6 and TRBJ2-5, with TRBD2 matching over 7 bases. Germline CDR1 reads SGHVS; CDR2 reads FNYEAQ. The ends lost 5 bases at V and 1 base at J; junction bases unmatched: 10. The CDR3 is made up of 16 amino acids. This CDR3 reads CASSRSGAGRQETQYF. In DNA form, the CDR3 reads TGTGCCAGCAGCAGAAGCGGGGCGGGGCGCCAAGAGACCCAGTACTTC.

This clonotype was detected once. J is TRBJ2-3 and V is TRBV2; a weak D match, TRBD1 (5 bases). V was shortened by 6 bases and J by 5 bases, with 9 bases between the two germline ends. Germline CDR1 reads SNHLY; CDR2 reads FYNNEI. This CDR3 region has 12 residues. CDR3 residues: CASRGPLDTQYF. CDR3 DNA sequence: TGTGCCAGCAGGGGGCCATTAGATACGCAGTATTTT. Filled out from reference TRBV2 and TRBJ2-3, the complete variable domain reads EPEVTQTPSHQVTQMGQEVILRCVPISNHLYFYWYRQILGQKVEFLVSFYNNEISEKSEIFDDQFSVERPDGSNFTLKIRSTKLEDSAMYFCASRGPLDTQYFGPGTRLTVL.

By sample share, this clonotype is medium-sized. The chain employs TRBV19 and TRBJ2-5; D is perhaps TRBD2 (7 bases). The CDR3 has 15 amino acids. The V end was cut by 5 bases, the J end by 5 bases, with 18 bases between. Germline CDR1 and CDR2: LNHDA and SQIVND (reference sequence). The CDR3 here is CASSPRGGAGETQYF. The CDR3 DNA reads as TGTGCCAGTAGTCCCCGCGGGGGCGCGGGTGAGACCCAGTACTTC. Filled out from reference TRBV19 and TRBJ2-5, the complete variable domain reads DGGITQSPKYLFRKEGQNVTLSCEQNLNHDAMYWYRQDPGQGLRLIYYSQIVNDFQKGDIAEGYSVSREKKESFPLTVTSAQKNPTAFYLCASSPRGGAGETQYFGPGTRLLVL.

As regards this clonotype: Just one base apart from a much larger clone, this may be a read error. CDR3 sequence (DNA): TGTGCCAGCAGTAAAGACGGTCCGTCCTACGAGCAGTACTTC. The encoded protein is CASSKDGPSYEQYF. This chain uses TRBV6-1 with TRBJ2-7; D not certain. V was cut by 5 bases and J by 1 base, with 12 bases left in between. This CDR3 comprises 14 residues. CDR1 is MNHNS and CDR2 is SASEGT in the germline V gene.

This clonotype was counted a few times. The J gene is TRBJ2-5, the V gene TRBV5-6, with TRBD2 matching 14 bases. Losses at the gene ends were 3 bases for V and 1 base for J; bases not matched to a gene: 11. The CDR3 runs 19 residues. The germline V gene has CDR1 SGHDT and CDR2 YYEEEE. The CDR3 DNA reads TGTGCCAGCAGCTGGGTGTCGGGACTAGCGGGGGACGCCCAAGAGACCCAGTACTTC. This sequence encodes CASSWVSGLAGDAQETQYF.

V usage is TRBV4-3 and J usage is TRBJ1-3, with TRBD1 as a possible D gene (5 bases). Between the trimmed V and J ends, which lost 4 bases and 1 base, there was a span of 11 bases. The CDR3 is 15 residues long. Per germline, CDR1 LGHNA and CDR2 YSLEER. The CDR3 region is CASSLEWGSGNTIYF. The CDR3 bases are TGCGCCAGCAGCCTCGAATGGGGGTCTGGAAACACCATATATTTT.

The V and J genes are TRBV27 and TRBJ1-5; D gene unclear. This CDR3 contains 13 residues. CDR1 and CDR2 (germline): MNHEY, SMNVEV (reference sequence). The V end was cut by 2 bases, the J end by 3 bases, with 5 bases between. The CDR3 region is CASSLVVNQPQHF. In nucleotides, the CDR3 is TGTGCCAGCAGTTTAGTAGTCAATCAGCCCCAGCATTTT.